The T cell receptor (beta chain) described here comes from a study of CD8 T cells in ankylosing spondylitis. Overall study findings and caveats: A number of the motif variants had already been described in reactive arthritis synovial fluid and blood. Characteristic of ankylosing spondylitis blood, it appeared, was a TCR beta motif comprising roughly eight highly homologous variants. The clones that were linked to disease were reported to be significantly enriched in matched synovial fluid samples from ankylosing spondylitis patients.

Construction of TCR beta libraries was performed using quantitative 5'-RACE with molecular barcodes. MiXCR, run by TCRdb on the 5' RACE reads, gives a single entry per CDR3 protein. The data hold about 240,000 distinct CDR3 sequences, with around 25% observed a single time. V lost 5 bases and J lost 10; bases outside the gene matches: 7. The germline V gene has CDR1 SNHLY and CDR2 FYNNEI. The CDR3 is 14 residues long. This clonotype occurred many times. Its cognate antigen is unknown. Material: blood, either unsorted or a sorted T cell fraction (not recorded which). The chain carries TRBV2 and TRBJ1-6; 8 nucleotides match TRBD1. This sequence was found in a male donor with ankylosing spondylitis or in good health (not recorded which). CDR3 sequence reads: CASSSTGVQSPLHF. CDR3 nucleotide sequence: TGTGCCAGCAGTTCGACAGGGGTGCAGTCACCCCTCCACTTT.